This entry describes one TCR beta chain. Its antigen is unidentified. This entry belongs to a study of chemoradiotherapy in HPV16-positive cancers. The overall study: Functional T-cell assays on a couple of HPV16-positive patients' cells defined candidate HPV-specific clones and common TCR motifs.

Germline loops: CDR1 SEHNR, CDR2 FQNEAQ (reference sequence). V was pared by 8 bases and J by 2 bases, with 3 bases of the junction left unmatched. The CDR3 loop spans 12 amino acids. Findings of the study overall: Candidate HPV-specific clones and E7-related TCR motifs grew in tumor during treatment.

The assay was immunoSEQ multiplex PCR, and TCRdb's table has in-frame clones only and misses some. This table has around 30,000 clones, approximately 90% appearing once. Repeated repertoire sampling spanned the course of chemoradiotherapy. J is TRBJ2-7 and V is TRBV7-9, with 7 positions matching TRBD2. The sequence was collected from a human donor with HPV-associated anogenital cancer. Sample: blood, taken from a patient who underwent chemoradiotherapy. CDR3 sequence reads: CASGLGTYEQYF. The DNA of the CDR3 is TGTGCCAGCGGACTAGGGACCTACGAGCAGTACTTC.